These 28 T cell receptor beta chains were sequenced from one sample in a study of identical twins' blood T cells. TCRdb re-derived calls from the 5' RACE reads in MiXCR, one entry per CDR3 protein. Of 300,000 to 450,000 distinct CDR3 sequences listed, roughly 30% are singletons. Sequencing used PBMCs. The receptors stem from a woman aged 18-55 years in good health.

This clonotype was seen only a few times. This sequence joins TRBV20-1 and TRBJ2-1; D is undetermined. Germline V gene sequence: CDR1 DFQATT, CDR2 SNEGSKA (reference sequence). Trimming removed 4 bases from V and 9 bases from J, with 1 base in between. The CDR3 has 8 amino acids. For the CDR3, the DNA is TGCAGTGCTACTGAGCAGTTCTTC. This codes for CSATEQFF.

This clonotype was recorded a few times. This sequence joins TRBV21-1 and TRBJ2-5; the table's D call of TRBD1 was not tested on the DNA. TRBV21-1 is a recognized pseudogene. The CDR3 is 17 amino acids. The CDR3 DNA sequence: TGTGCCAGCAGCACTAATGTCGGGGCGCGACCGATAAGGACCCAGTACTTC. It specifies CASSTNVGARPIRTQYF.

The chain employs TRBV12-3 or TRBV12-4 and TRBJ2-5; the D is unclear. CDR3 length: 12 amino acids. Trimming took 5 bases from V and 5 from J, leaving 9 bases between them. As DNA, the CDR3 is TGTGCCAGCAGTCAACGGTCCGAGACCCAGTACTTC. This codes for CASSQRSETQYF.

The rearrangement joins TRBV29-1 to TRBJ1-1; 7 nucleotides match TRBD1. Germline V gives CDR1 SQVTM, CDR2 ANQGSEA. The trim removed 4 bases at V and 6 bases at J, leaving 11 bases unmatched. The CDR3 is 14 amino acids. The CDR3 here is CSVASGQWGSEAFF. CDR3 bases: TGCAGCGTTGCATCGGGACAGTGGGGGTCTGAAGCTTTCTTT.

This clonotype was seen only a few times. The gene calls are TRBV4-1 and TRBJ2-1; 7 bases fit TRBD2. The germline V gene has CDR1 MGHRA and CDR2 YSYEKL. The junction had 5 bases not matched to a gene; V was cut back by 2 bases and J by 13 bases. The CDR3 loop spans 12 amino acids. The CDR3 DNA sequence: TGCGCCAGCAGCCAACCAGGGACTACCCAGTTCTTC. This codes for CASSQPGTTQFF.

The table lists this clonotype with a few counts. The genes are TRBV7-2 and TRBJ1-2; D unclear. V was trimmed by 5 bases and J by 0 bases, leaving 19 bases between them. The CDR3 sequence is 17 residues long. Per germline, CDR1 SGHTA and CDR2 FQGNSA. The CDR3 loop is CASSLRWADFTNYGYTF. CDR3 nucleotides: TGTGCCAGCAGCCTCCGTTGGGCAGACTTCACTAACTATGGCTACACCTTC.

This clonotype appeared a few times. The chain couples TRBV14 to TRBJ1-3, with D uncertain. Germline V gene sequence: CDR1 SGHDN, CDR2 FVKESK. The CDR3 has 11 residues. V dropped 4 bases and J dropped 9 bases, with 7 bases sitting between them. CDR3 bases: TGTGCCAGCAGCCGAGGCTTCACCATATATTTT. Translating gives CASSRGFTIYF. Full variable domain (missing parts from reference TRBV14 and TRBJ1-3): EAGVTQFPSHSVIEKGQTVTLRCDPISGHDNLYWYRRVMGKEIKFLLHFVKESKQDESGMPNNRFLAERTGGTYSTLKVQPAELEDSGVYFCASSRGFTIYFGEGSWLTVV.

The chain couples TRBV12-5 to TRBJ1-3; no reliable D call. Germline CDR1 and CDR2: LGHNT and FRNRAP. CDR3 length: 12 residues. V was cut by 3 bases and J by 4 bases, with 4 bases left in between. CDR3 coding DNA: TGTGCTAGTGGTTTAGCGGGAAACACCATATATTTT. Its protein is CASGLAGNTIYF. The variable domain in full, with the rest retrieved from reference TRBV12-5 and TRBJ1-3, is DARVTQTPRHKVTEMGQEVTMRCQPILGHNTVFWYRQTMMQGLELLAYFRNRAPLDDSGMPKDRFSAEMPDATLATLKIQPSEPRDSAVYFCASGLAGNTIYFGEGSWLTVV.

The V and J genes are TRBV2 and TRBJ1-5; unclear D gene. This CDR3 is 13 amino acids long. Per the germline V gene, CDR1 is SNHLY and CDR2 is FYNNEI. V dropped 3 bases and J dropped 3 bases, with 6 bases sitting between them. CDR3 DNA sequence: TGTGCCAGCAGTGAGGGGTTCAATCAGCCCCAGCATTTT. Translated: CASSEGFNQPQHF. The full variable domain, rest sourced from reference TRBV2 and TRBJ1-5, is EPEVTQTPSHQVTQMGQEVILRCVPISNHLYFYWYRQILGQKVEFLVSFYNNEISEKSEIFDDQFSVERPDGSNFTLKIRSTKLEDSAMYFCASSEGFNQPQHFGDGTRLSIL.

In DNA form, the CDR3 reads TGTGCCAGCAGCTCGACAGGGCAATGGAATGAGCAGTTCTTC. Translated, it gives CASSSTGQWNEQFF. V gene TRBV11-2 combines with J gene TRBJ2-1; 7 positions match TRBD1. The V gene end was trimmed by 4 bases and the J gene end by 7 bases; junction bases not matched to a gene: 7. CDR3 length: 14 amino acids. Germline lookup yields CDR1 SGHAT and CDR2 FQNNGV.

This clonotype has a count of ten or more. The rearrangement joins TRBV10-3 to TRBJ2-7; the D gene is possibly TRBD2 (6 bases). This CDR3 comprises 14 residues. V gave up 3 bases and J gave up 3 bases, with 12 bases separating them. CDR1 and CDR2 (germline): ENHRY, SYGVKD. CDR3 nucleotide sequence: TGTGCCATCAGTGACCGGGAGATCAGCTACGAGCAGTACTTC. It is translated as CAISDREISYEQYF.

This CDR3 is CASSYGTVGSRAFF. The CDR3 nucleotides are TGTGCCAGCAGCTATGGGACAGTTGGATCCCGTGCTTTCTTT. V usage is TRBV7-9 and J usage is TRBJ1-1; 7 bases match TRBD1. V dropped 4 bases and J dropped 11; count of bases not matched to a gene: 13. This CDR3 contains 14 residues. The germline gives CDR1 SEHNR, CDR2 FQNEAQ (reference sequence).

In its sample, this clonotype was seen many times. The chain is built from TRBV18 and TRBJ1-2; D is ambiguous. This CDR3 is 13 amino acids long. Germline V lookup: CDR1 KGHSH, CDR2 LQKENI. Trimming pared 1 base from V and 4 bases from J, leaving 7 bases between. The CDR3 coding sequence is TGTGCCAGCTCACCACGCCAGCTCTATGGCTACACCTTC. It is translated as CASSPRQLYGYTF.

The chain carries TRBV6-6 and TRBJ1-1; D not resolved. Germline assignment: CDR1 MNHNY and CDR2 SVGAGI (reference sequence). With 6 bases removed from V and 2 bases from J, the gap between germline ends came to 19 bases. This CDR3 has 16 amino acids. CDR3 nucleotides: TGTGCCAGCAGCCACCCGATTACCGGAACTAACACTGAAGCTTTCTTT. Encoded protein: CASSHPITGTNTEAFF.

This clonotype was seen many times. CDR3 coding DNA: TGCAGTGCTGGGCAAGGAGGCACCGGGGAGCTGTTTTTT. This sequence encodes CSAGQGGTGELFF. V gene TRBV20-1 combines with J gene TRBJ2-2; weak D call: TRBD2 (5 bases). V shed 5 bases and J shed 4 bases, with 11 bases lying between them. Germline-derived CDR1 and CDR2 are DFQATT and SNEGSKA (reference sequence). This CDR3 has 13 amino acids.

In this sample, this clonotype turned up a few times. The chain combines TRBV3-1 with TRBJ2-3; 7 bases line up with TRBD2. Germline V gene lookup returns CDR1 LGHDT and CDR2 YNNKEL (reference sequence). The CDR3 sequence is 16 residues long. The trim removed 5 bases at V and 6 bases at J, leaving 14 bases unmatched. The CDR3 sequence is CASSSPTSHLEDTQYF. The CDR3 region has the DNA TGTGCCAGCAGCTCCCCGACTAGCCACTTAGAGGATACGCAGTATTTT.

This clonotype was observed a handful of times. The chain combines TRBV3-1 with TRBJ2-7; TRBD2 matches 9 bases. Germline V gene data show CDR1 as LGHDT and CDR2 as YNNKEL (reference sequence). The CDR3 runs 14 residues. The junction had 8 bases not matched to a gene; V was cut back by 1 base and J by 10 bases. As DNA, the CDR3 is TGTGCCAGCAGCCAAGTTGGGATAGCGGGAGTCCAGTACTTC. It codes for CASSQVGIAGVQYF.

The genes are TRBV7-2 and TRBJ2-7; D is uncertain. The V end was cut by 4 bases, the J end by 0 bases, with 4 bases between. There are 12 residues in the CDR3. CDR1 and CDR2 from the germline V gene are SGHTA and FQGNSA. Written as DNA, the CDR3 is TGTGCCAGCAGCTCCGTCTCCTACGAGCAGTACTTC. The encoded protein is CASSSVSYEQYF.

The genes are TRBV12-5 and TRBJ2-7, with 8 bases matching TRBD2. Trimming cost V 4 bases and J 6 bases; bases outside gene matches: 20. The CDR3 spans 18 residues. Germline V lookup: CDR1 LGHNT, CDR2 FRNRAP. Written as DNA, the CDR3 is TGTGCTAGTGGTTCCGGACTAGCAGGGTCTAGTGGAGATGGCGAGCAGTACTTC. Its translation: CASGSGLAGSSGDGEQYF. The whole variable domain, filled in from reference TRBV12-5 and TRBJ2-7, reads DARVTQTPRHKVTEMGQEVTMRCQPILGHNTVFWYRQTMMQGLELLAYFRNRAPLDDSGMPKDRFSAEMPDATLATLKIQPSEPRDSAVYFCASGSGLAGSSGDGEQYFGPGTRLTVT.

The chain employs TRBV5-1 and TRBJ2-7, with TRBD1 matching over 9 bases. V lost 2 bases and J lost 0; bases outside the gene matches: 6. Looked up from germline, CDR1 is SGHRS and CDR2 is YFSETQ. The CDR3 loop spans 16 amino acids. The CDR3 DNA reads TGCGCCAGCAGCTTTGGGACAGGGAGTAGCTCCTACGAGCAGTACTTC. Protein sequence: CASSFGTGSSSYEQYF. The entire variable domain, with the rest obtained from reference TRBV5-1 and TRBJ2-7, is as follows: KAGVTQTPRYLIKTRGQQVTLSCSPISGHRSVSWYQQTPGQGLQFLFEYFSETQRNKGNFPGRFSGRQFSNSRSEMNVSTLELGDSALYLCASSFGTGSSSYEQYFGPGTRLTVT.

This clonotype was seen more than once but under ten times. This sequence joins TRBV24-1 and TRBJ2-1, with D perhaps TRBD2 (6 bases). With 3 bases removed from V and 1 base from J, the gap between germline ends came to 12 bases. Germline V gene data show CDR1 as KGHDR and CDR2 as SFDVKD. This CDR3 contains 16 residues. The DNA for the CDR3 is TGTGCCACCAGTGATGCGCGGGACGGATCCTACAATGAGCAGTTCTTC. It yields the protein CATSDARDGSYNEQFF.

This clonotype turned up a few times. The chain uses TRBV5-1 and TRBJ2-3; the D call may be TRBD1 or TRBD2 (5 bases each). V shed 1 base and J shed 4 bases, with 13 bases lying between them. The CDR3 loop spans 15 amino acids. Per germline, CDR1 SGHRS and CDR2 YFSETQ. This CDR3 reads CASSLTGAQADTQYF. The CDR3 DNA sequence: TGCGCCAGCAGCTTGACCGGGGCCCAGGCAGATACGCAGTATTTT.

This clonotype has ten or more counts. The chain joins TRBV3-1 to TRBJ2-2; 7 nucleotides line up with TRBD1. CDR3 length: 18 amino acids. V gave up 0 bases and J gave up 4 bases; unmatched junction bases: 11. Germline V gene data show CDR1 as LGHDT and CDR2 as YNNKEL (reference sequence). The CDR3 region is CASSQDSSRAGGTGELFF. In DNA, the CDR3 is TGTGCCAGCAGCCAAGATTCCTCGCGGGCAGGGGGCACCGGGGAGCTGTTTTTT.

The V gene is TRBV18, the J gene TRBJ1-1, with unresolved D. CDR1 is KGHSH and CDR2 is LQKENI in the germline V gene. V was clipped by 5 bases and J by 4 bases, with 14 bases between them. CDR3 length: 14 amino acids. This CDR3 is CASSTISWRTEAFF. DNA of the CDR3: TGTGCCAGCTCAACGATCTCTTGGCGCACTGAAGCTTTCTTT.

The chain has TRBV7-3 and TRBJ2-1, with D unclear. CDR3 length: 15 amino acids. Germline lookup yields CDR1 SGHTA and CDR2 FQGTGA. Between the trimmed V and J ends, which lost 3 bases and 0 bases, there was a span of 9 bases. The CDR3 DNA reads as TGTGCCAGCAGCTTCACCTCCAGCTCCTACAATGAGCAGTTCTTC. This sequence encodes CASSFTSSSYNEQFF. Variable domain in full (rest from reference TRBV7-3 and TRBJ2-1): GAGVSQTPSNKVTEKGKYVELRCDPISGHTALYWYRQSLGQGPEFLIYFQGTGAADDSGLPNDRFFAVRPEGSVSTLKIQRTERGDSAVYLCASSFTSSSYNEQFFGPGTRLTVL.

In its sample, this clonotype was seen many times. This chain joins TRBV19 and TRBJ2-1, with 8 nucleotides matching TRBD2. The CDR3 has 17 residues. CDR1 and CDR2 (germline): LNHDA, SQIVND (reference sequence). J was trimmed by 0 bases and V by 3 bases; bases with no gene match: 7. CDR3 loop: CASSIGLAGYSYNEQFF. The CDR3 DNA is TGTGCCAGTAGTATCGGGCTAGCGGGTTACTCCTACAATGAGCAGTTCTTC.

As concerns this clonotype: Given a much more abundant clone one base away, this may be a read error. The chain links TRBV3-1 to TRBJ2-7; the D gene is possibly TRBD1 (6 bases). The length of the CDR3 is 17 residues. The V gene lost 2 bases and the J gene lost 0 bases, with 17 bases spanning the gap. The germline CDR1 and CDR2 sequences are LGHDT and YNNKEL (reference sequence). This CDR3 reads CASSQLFRDMSSYEQYF. As DNA, the CDR3 is TGTGCCAGCAGCCAACTCTTCCGGGACATGAGCTCCTACGAGCAGTACTTC.

Concerning this clonotype: The junction departs from the called germline gene at one end, perhaps through a read error. The chain uses TRBV6-1 and TRBJ1-5; D is ambiguous. Germline CDR1 and CDR2: MNHNS and SASEGT. The CDR3 sequence is 15 residues long. The CDR3 sequence: CVSSESRSSNQPQHF. DNA for the CDR3: TGTGTCAGCAGTGAGAGCAGATCCAGCAATCAGCCCCAGCATTTT.